This entry features one TCR beta chain sequence. Its antigen is not identified. Some clones are missing from TCRdb's copy, which holds only in-frame ones; the method was immunoSEQ multiplex PCR. This sample has 20,000 to 25,000 clones, with 80% to 90% found just once. Trimming at V came to 2 bases and at J to 2 bases, leaving 4 bases not matched to a gene. The CDR3 contains 15 residues. Germline V CDR1 and CDR2: MNHEY, SMNVEV (reference sequence). The data were taken from a study of OX40 agonist ivuxolimab in advanced cancers. Study information: Antecedent anti-PD-1, anti-PD-L1 or anti-CTLA-4 therapy was permissible, with 40% having received some. Study observations and caveats: The authors did not determine the antigen specificity of the expanded peripheral T cells.

The investigators sampled blood at baseline, at cycle 4 day 1, and at cycle 7 day 1. Sequences were derived from CD4+ or CD8+ T cells sorted from blood, sampled in a trial of the OX40 agonist ivuxolimab. This receptor was taken from an adult with an advanced solid tumor such as melanoma, head and neck, liver or kidney cancer. The chain employs TRBV27 and TRBJ2-7; TRBD1 matches 9 bases. CDR3 nucleotides: TGTGCCAGCAGTTTAGGGACAGGGATCACCTACGAGCAGTACTTC. It specifies CASSLGTGITYEQYF.